The T cell receptor beta chain under discussion was sequenced for a study of spatial heterogeneity in lung cancer. Whole-study context: Alpha-chain detections were consistently fewer than beta-chain detections among the sequences. Each unique TCR and UMI combination was seen more than ten times on average in raw reads. Study-wide results and limits: Intratumoral expanded alpha and beta TCR counts were found to track tumor mutation counts.

This clonotype was counted a few times. Its specificity is unknown. The germline V gene encodes CDR1 SGHTA and CDR2 FQGNSA. The CDR3 spans 14 residues. The germline V and J ends were trimmed by 8 bases and 3 bases, with 16 bases remaining between them. MiXCR, run by TCRdb on the 5' RACE reads, gives a single entry per CDR3 protein. The table records more than 3,000 distinct CDR3 sequences, around a tenth of them present only once. Time point specified: sample taken at primary tumor resection. Whole RNA, which was extracted from tumor, nontumor lung tissue or frozen PBMC, was sequenced without any cell sorting.

The material was lung tumor tissue, obtained at surgery. The chain uses TRBV7-2 and TRBJ1-2, with D possibly matching TRBD1 (5 bases). The sequence was collected from a female donor with early-stage non-small cell lung cancer. The DNA for the CDR3 is TGTGCCAGCGGTAGGGACGTAGGCCACTATGGCTACACCTTC. The encoded protein is CASGRDVGHYGYTF.